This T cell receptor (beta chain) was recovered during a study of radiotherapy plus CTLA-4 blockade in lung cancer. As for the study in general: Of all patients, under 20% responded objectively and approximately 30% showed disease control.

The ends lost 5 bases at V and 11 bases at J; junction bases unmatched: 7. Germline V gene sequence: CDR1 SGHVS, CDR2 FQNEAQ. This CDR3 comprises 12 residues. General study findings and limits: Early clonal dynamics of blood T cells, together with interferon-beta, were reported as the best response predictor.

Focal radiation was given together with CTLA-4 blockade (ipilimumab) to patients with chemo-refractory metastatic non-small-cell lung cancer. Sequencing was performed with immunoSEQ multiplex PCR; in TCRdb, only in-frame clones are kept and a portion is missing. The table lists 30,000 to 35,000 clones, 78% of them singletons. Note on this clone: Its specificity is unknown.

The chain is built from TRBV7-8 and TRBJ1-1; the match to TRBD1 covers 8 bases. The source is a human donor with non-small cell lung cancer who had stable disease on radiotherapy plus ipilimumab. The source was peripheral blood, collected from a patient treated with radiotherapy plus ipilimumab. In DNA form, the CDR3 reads TGTGCCAGCAGCCCAGGACAGGGAACGGCTTTCTTT. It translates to CASSPGQGTAFF.